This TCR beta chain appears in the sequencing data of a study of T cell repertoires in cytomegalovirus infection. The wider study: CMV epitopes, recently identified HLA-C-restricted and well-studied HLA-B-restricted, were used. Public signatures in TCR beta pointed to CMV infection and matching HLA type. Findings and caveats of the study: The response measured ex vivo was dominated by TCR beta clonotypes (HLA-C-restricted and CMV-specific). The cumulative frequency of public TCR beta families identified carriers of CMV plus the relevant HLA.

In TCRdb, the reads were re-called with MiXCR into one record per CDR3 protein. There are 200,000 or so distinct CDR3 sequences in the sample; approximately 38% occur only once, and roughly three fifths lies in the top ten. Of note for this clonotype: Its antigen remains unknown.

Here the sequenced sample was CD8+ T cells from cultured PBMCs, taken from culture after CMV antigen stimulation. The receptor comes from a human donor in good health (CMV status not recorded). Some clones in this sample may be carry-over from other donors' samples.

For the CDR3, the DNA is TGTGCCAGCAGCTCGCCGGGACAGGGCGGAGGCTACACCTTC. It codes for CASSSPGQGGGYTF. The gene calls are TRBV7-6 and TRBJ1-2, with 9 bases aligning to TRBD1. J gave up 8 bases and V 4 bases, and 8 bases lay outside the gene matches. Germline V gene sequence: CDR1 SGHVS, CDR2 FNYEAQ. The CDR3 consists of 14 residues.